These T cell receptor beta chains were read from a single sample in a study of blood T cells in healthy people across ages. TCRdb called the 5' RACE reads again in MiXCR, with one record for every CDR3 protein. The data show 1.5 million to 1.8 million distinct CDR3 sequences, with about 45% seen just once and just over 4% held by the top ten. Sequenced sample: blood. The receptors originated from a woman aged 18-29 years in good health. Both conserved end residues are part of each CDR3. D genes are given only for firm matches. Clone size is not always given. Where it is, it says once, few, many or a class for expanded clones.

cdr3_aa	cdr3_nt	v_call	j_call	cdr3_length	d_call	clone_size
CASTDRDSYEQYF	TGTGCCAGCACTGACCGGGACAGCTACGAGCAGTACTTC	TRBV2	TRBJ2-7	13	TRBD1	.
CASSLHGASNQPQHF	TGTGCCAGCAGCTTACACGGGGCTAGCAATCAGCCCCAGCATTTT	TRBV7-2	TRBJ1-5	15	.	.
CSARTGTQETQYF	TGCAGTGCTAGGACCGGGACACAAGAGACCCAGTACTTC	TRBV20-1	TRBJ2-5	13	.	.
CSVEGGWHGYTF	TGCAGCGTTGAGGGAGGTTGGCATGGCTACACCTTC	TRBV29-1	TRBJ1-2	12	.	.
CASSPAGQLYEQYF	TGCGCCAGCAGCCCCGCGGGTCAGCTCTACGAGCAGTACTTC	TRBV4-1	TRBJ2-7	14	.	.
CASSSGLDNEQFF	TGTGCCAGCAGTTCTGGACTGGACAATGAGCAGTTCTTC	TRBV27	TRBJ2-1	13	.	many
CAISEPYTQETQYF	TGTGCCATCAGTGAGCCCTACACGCAAGAGACCCAGTACTTC	TRBV10-3	TRBJ2-5	14	.	few
CASSDSGRTYNEQFF	TGTGCCAGCAGCGATAGCGGGAGGACCTACAATGAGCAGTTCTTC	TRBV2	TRBJ2-1	15	TRBD2	few
CASLGPDYNSPLHF	TGTGCCAGCCTGGGCCCAGATTATAATTCACCCCTCCACTTT	TRBV12-3/TRBV12-4	TRBJ1-6	14	.	.
CASSSLDEKLFF	TGTGCCAGCAGCTCATTGGATGAAAAACTGTTTTTT	TRBV7-8	TRBJ1-4	12	.	.
CSARLAGFRETQYF	TGCAGTGCCCGACTAGCGGGGTTTCGCGAGACCCAGTACTTC	TRBV20-1	TRBJ2-5	14	TRBD2	.
CSARATSGVYNEQFF	TGCAGTGCTAGAGCGACTAGCGGGGTGTACAATGAGCAGTTCTTC	TRBV20-1	TRBJ2-1	15	TRBD2	.
CASSVATDRGSYNEQYF	TGTGCCAGCAGCGTAGCTACGGACAGGGGGTCTTACAATGAGCAGTACTTC	TRBV9	TRBJ2-7	17	TRBD1	few
CSARDRGRLNEQYF	TGCAGTGCTAGGGACAGGGGTCGGCTCAATGAGCAGTACTTC	TRBV20-1	TRBJ2-5	14	TRBD1	.
CASSLVPWDGTQNQPQHF	TGTGCCAGCAGTTTAGTCCCATGGGACGGGACACAAAATCAGCCCCAGCATTTT	TRBV12-3/TRBV12-4	TRBJ1-5	18	.	.
CASSLARTGIRNYGYTF	TGTGCCAGCAGTTTAGCTCGGACAGGTATAAGGAACTATGGCTACACCTTC	TRBV12-3/TRBV12-4	TRBJ1-2	17	TRBD1	few
CATSDPGQGNEQYF	TGTGCCACCAGTGATCCTGGACAGGGGAATGAGCAGTACTTC	TRBV24-1	TRBJ2-7	14	TRBD1	few
CASSLAEDNNSNQPQHF	TGTGCCAGCAGTTTGGCAGAGGACAATAATAGCAATCAGCCCCAGCATTTT	TRBV12-3/TRBV12-4	TRBJ1-5	17	.	.
CASSFRTGGKDTQYF	TGCGCCAGCAGCTTCCGGACAGGGGGCAAGGATACGCAGTATTTT	TRBV5-1	TRBJ2-3	15	TRBD1	many
CASSYWSGDGYTF	TGTGCCAGCAGTTACTGGTCAGGGGATGGCTACACCTTC	TRBV6-5	TRBJ1-2	13	.	.
CASSQDLTVGNQPQHF	TGTGCCAGCAGCCAAGATCTGACCGTAGGCAATCAGCCCCAGCATTTT	TRBV3-1	TRBJ1-5	16	.	.
CASSLPGYGYTF	TGTGCCAGCAGTTTACCAGGCTATGGCTACACCTTC	TRBV12-3/TRBV12-4	TRBJ1-2	12	.	many
CASSPGQGDDVFYGYTF	TGCGCCAGCAGCCCGGGACAGGGGGACGACGTATTCTATGGCTACACCTTC	TRBV5-1	TRBJ1-2	17	TRBD1	.
CAISESPIREFF	TGTGCCATCAGTGAGTCCCCGATCCGGGAGTTCTTC	TRBV10-3	TRBJ2-1	12	.	.
CASSRGWSGNEQFF	TGCGCCAGCAGCCGGGGATGGTCGGGCAATGAGCAGTTCTTC	TRBV5-1	TRBJ2-1	14	.	.
CASSYGGGTEAFF	TGTGCCAGCAGTTACGGGGGTGGCACTGAAGCTTTCTTT	TRBV6-5	TRBJ1-1	13	.	many
CSARGGAYIQYF	TGCAGTGCTAGAGGGGGGGCGTACATTCAGTACTTC	TRBV20-1	TRBJ2-4	12	.	.
CASSEVRTFYGYTF	TGTGCCAGCAGTGAAGTTAGGACGTTCTATGGCTACACCTTC	TRBV2	TRBJ1-2	14	.	once
CSATPGIGEQYF	TGCAGTGCTACCCCTGGGATTGGAGAACAGTACTTC	TRBV20-1	TRBJ2-7	12	.	many
CSAGLAGWEQFF	TGCAGTGCGGGGCTAGCGGGATGGGAGCAGTTCTTC	TRBV20-1	TRBJ2-1	12	TRBD2	few
CASSLVVAGGVFF	TGTGCCAGCAGCTTAGTAGTAGCGGGGGGGGTGTTCTTC	TRBV7-9	TRBJ2-1	13	TRBD2	.
CASSQVDRGGNEQFF	TGTGCCAGCAGCCAAGTGGACAGGGGTGGTAATGAGCAGTTCTTC	TRBV14	TRBJ2-1	15	TRBD1	few
CASDRAATDTQYF	TGTGCCTCGGACAGAGCTGCCACAGATACGCAGTATTTT	TRBV30	TRBJ2-3	13	.	.
CASSPLGTGGKGYTF	TGTGCCAGCAGCCCACTCGGGACAGGCGGTAAAGGCTACACCTTC	TRBV27	TRBJ1-2	15	TRBD1	few
CASSPQFGQNTEAFF	TGTGCCAGCTCACCACAATTCGGGCAGAACACTGAAGCTTTCTTT	TRBV18	TRBJ1-1	15	.	.
CASIPPGGLNQPQHF	TGTGCCAGCATCCCGCCGGGGGGGTTAAATCAGCCCCAGCATTTT	TRBV7-9	TRBJ1-5	15	.	.
CATSGGDRPQETQYF	TGTGCCACCAGCGGTGGGGACAGGCCGCAAGAGACCCAGTACTTC	TRBV15	TRBJ2-5	15	TRBD1	.
CSASVGETQYF	TGCAGTGCTAGTGTAGGAGAGACCCAGTACTTC	TRBV20-1	TRBJ2-5	11	.	few
CASSFLADQETQYF	TGTGCCAGCAGCTTTCTAGCGGACCAAGAGACCCAGTACTTC	TRBV5-4	TRBJ2-5	14	TRBD2	.
CATSRGPGYGYTF	TGTGCCACCAGCAGAGGTCCGGGGTATGGCTACACCTTC	TRBV15	TRBJ1-2	13	.	few
CASTSGLSEQFF	TGTGCCAGCACCTCGGGCCTAAGTGAGCAGTTCTTC	TRBV28	TRBJ2-1	12	.	.
CATSRDRGTEAFF	TGTGCCACCAGCAGAGATCGAGGGACTGAAGCTTTCTTT	TRBV15	TRBJ1-1	13	.	.
CASSAAGMNTEAFF	TGTGCCAGCAGTGCGGCGGGGATGAACACTGAAGCTTTCTTT	TRBV25-1	TRBJ1-1	14	.	.
CASSQEGPQETQYF	TGTGCCAGCAGCCAAGAGGGGCCACAAGAGACCCAGTACTTC	TRBV4-2	TRBJ2-5	14	.	.
CASSPYSGSADTQYF	TGTGCCAGCAGCCCCTATAGCGGGAGTGCAGATACGCAGTATTTT	TRBV7-2	TRBJ2-3	15	TRBD2	.
CASSGERGDRNEQFF	TGTGCCAGCTCCGGGGAGAGGGGTGATCGCAATGAGCAGTTCTTC	TRBV9	TRBJ2-1	15	.	.
CASSLGKGIGELFF	TGTGCCAGCAGTTTAGGAAAAGGAATCGGGGAGCTGTTTTTT	TRBV27	TRBJ2-2	14	.	.
CSARDGLQPQHF	TGCAGTGCTAGAGATGGATTACAGCCCCAGCATTTT	TRBV20-1	TRBJ1-5	12	.	few
CSVALAGRTDTQYF	TGCAGCGTCGCACTAGCGGGGCGCACAGATACGCAGTATTTT	TRBV29-1	TRBJ2-3	14	TRBD2	many
CASSQVSGNQPQHF	TGCGCCAGCAGCCAAGTTTCAGGCAATCAGCCCCAGCATTTT	TRBV4-3	TRBJ1-5	14	.	few
CASSHRTGALEQFF	TGTGCCAGCAGCCATCGAACAGGGGCTTTGGAGCAGTTCTTC	TRBV9	TRBJ2-1	14	TRBD1	.
CASSPYTALNTEAFF	TGTGCCAGCAGCCCGTATACCGCCTTGAACACTGAAGCTTTCTTT	TRBV28	TRBJ1-1	15	.	.
CASSPGVGMNQPQHF	TGTGCCAGCAGCCCCGGGGTAGGGATGAATCAGCCCCAGCATTTT	TRBV7-2	TRBJ1-5	15	.	few
CASSQRPLADTQYF	TGCGCCAGCAGCCAGCGCCCTTTAGCAGATACGCAGTATTTT	TRBV4-3	TRBJ2-3	14	.	.
CASSDSTGDYEQYF	TGCGCCAGCAGCGATTCGACGGGGGACTACGAGCAGTACTTC	TRBV5-1	TRBJ2-7	14	.	.